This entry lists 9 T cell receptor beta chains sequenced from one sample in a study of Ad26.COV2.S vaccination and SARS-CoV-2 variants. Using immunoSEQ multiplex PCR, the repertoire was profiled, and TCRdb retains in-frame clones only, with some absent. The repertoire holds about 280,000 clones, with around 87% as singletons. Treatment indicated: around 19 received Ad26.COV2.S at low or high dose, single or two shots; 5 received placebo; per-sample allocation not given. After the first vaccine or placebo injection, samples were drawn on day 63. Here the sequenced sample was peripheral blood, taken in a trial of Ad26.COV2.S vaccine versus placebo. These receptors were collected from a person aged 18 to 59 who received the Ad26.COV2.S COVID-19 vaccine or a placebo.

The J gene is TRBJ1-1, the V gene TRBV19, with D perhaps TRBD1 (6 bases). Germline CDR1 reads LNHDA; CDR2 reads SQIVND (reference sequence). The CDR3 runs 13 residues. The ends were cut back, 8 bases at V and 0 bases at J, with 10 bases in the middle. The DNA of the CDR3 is TGTGCCAGTCGCGAGGGGGTGAACACTGAAGCTTTCTTT. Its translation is CASREGVNTEAFF.

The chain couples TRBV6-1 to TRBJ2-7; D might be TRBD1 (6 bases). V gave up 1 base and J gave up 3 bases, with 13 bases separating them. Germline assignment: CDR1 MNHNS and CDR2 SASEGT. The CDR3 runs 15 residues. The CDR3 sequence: CASSEGPRGIYEQYF. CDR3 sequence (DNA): TGTGCCAGCAGTGAAGGTCCCAGGGGTATCTACGAGCAGTACTTC.

CDR3 sequence reads: CASSYVASREKLFF. The DNA for the CDR3 is TGTGCCAGCAGTTACGTGGCCTCACGGGAAAAACTGTTTTTT. The rearrangement joins TRBV6-5 to TRBJ1-4, with D unclear. Per the germline V gene, CDR1 is MNHEY and CDR2 is SVGAGI. V lost 2 bases and J 8 bases, leaving 12 bases between the germline ends. This CDR3 is 14 amino acids long.

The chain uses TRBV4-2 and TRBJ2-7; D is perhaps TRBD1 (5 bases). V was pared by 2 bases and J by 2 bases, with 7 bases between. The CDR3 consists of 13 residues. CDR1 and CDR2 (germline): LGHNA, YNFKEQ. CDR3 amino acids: CASSQPDTYEQYF. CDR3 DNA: TGTGCCAGCAGCCAACCGGACACCTACGAGCAGTACTTC.

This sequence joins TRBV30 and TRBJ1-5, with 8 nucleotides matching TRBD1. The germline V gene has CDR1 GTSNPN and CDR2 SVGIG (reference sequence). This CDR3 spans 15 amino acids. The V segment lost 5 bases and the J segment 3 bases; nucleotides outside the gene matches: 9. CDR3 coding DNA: TGTGCCTGGTCCTCCGACAGGGGATACAATCAGCCCCAGCATTTT. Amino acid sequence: CAWSSDRGYNQPQHF.

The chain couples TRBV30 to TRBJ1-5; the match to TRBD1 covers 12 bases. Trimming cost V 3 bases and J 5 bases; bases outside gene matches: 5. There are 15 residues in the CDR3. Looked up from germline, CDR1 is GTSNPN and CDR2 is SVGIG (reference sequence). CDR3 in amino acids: CAWRAGTGGYQPQHF. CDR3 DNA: TGTGCCTGGAGGGCCGGGACAGGGGGCTATCAGCCCCAGCATTTT.

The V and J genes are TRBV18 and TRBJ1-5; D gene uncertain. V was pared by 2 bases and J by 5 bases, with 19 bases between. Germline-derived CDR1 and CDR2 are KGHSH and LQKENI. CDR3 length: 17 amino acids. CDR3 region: CASSPGNGLTSDQPQHF. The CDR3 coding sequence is TGTGCCAGCTCACCAGGCAATGGGCTAACGAGCGATCAGCCCCAGCATTTT.

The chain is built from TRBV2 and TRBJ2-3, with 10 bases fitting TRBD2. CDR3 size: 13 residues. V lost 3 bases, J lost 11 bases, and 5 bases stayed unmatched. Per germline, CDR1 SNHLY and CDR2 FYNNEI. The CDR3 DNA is TGTGCCAGCAGTGAGTCTAGCGGGAGTATGCAGTATTTT. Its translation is CASSESSGSMQYF.

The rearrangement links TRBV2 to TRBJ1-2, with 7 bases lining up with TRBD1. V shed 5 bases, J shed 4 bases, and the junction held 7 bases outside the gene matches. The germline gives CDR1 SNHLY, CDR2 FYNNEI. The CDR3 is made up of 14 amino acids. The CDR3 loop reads CASSPDRDIYGYTF. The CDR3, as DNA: TGTGCCAGCAGTCCCGACAGGGATATCTATGGCTACACCTTC.